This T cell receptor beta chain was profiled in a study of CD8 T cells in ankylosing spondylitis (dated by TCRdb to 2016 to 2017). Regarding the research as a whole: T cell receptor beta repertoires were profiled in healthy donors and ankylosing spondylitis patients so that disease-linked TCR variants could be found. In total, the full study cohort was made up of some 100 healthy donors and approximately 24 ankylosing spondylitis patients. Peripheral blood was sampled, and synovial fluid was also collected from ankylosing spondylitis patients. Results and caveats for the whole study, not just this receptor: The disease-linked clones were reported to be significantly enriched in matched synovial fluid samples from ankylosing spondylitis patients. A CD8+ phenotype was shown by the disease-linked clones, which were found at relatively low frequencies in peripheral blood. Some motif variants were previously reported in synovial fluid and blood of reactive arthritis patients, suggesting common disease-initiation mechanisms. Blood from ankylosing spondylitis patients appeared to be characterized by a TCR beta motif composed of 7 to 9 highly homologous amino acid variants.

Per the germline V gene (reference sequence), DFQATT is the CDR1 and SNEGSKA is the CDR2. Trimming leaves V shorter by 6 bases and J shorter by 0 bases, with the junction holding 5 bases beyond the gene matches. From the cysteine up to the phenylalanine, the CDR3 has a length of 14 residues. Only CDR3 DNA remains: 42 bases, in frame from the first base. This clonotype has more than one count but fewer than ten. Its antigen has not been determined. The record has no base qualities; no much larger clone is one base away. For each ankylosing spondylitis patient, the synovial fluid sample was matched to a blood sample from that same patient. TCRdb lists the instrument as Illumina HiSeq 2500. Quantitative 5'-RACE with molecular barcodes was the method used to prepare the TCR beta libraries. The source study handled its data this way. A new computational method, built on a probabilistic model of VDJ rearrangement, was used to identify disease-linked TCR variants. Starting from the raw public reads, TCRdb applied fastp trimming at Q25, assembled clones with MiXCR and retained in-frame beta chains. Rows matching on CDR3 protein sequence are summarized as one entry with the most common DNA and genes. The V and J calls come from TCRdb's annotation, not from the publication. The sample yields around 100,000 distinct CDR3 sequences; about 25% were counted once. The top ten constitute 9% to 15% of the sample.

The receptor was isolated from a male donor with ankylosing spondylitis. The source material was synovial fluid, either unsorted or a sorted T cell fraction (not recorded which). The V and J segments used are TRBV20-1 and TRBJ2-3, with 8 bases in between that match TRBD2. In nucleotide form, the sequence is TGCAGTGCGCAGGAGCGGGAGAGCACAGATACGCAGTATTTT. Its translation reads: CSAQERESTDTQYF.